These T cell receptor beta chains were read from a single sample in a study of T cells expressing NK-cell markers. TCRdb processed the 5' RACE reads again and assigns one entry to each CDR3 protein, with no DNA. Recorded for this sample: 300,000 to 450,000 distinct CDR3 sequences. The sample comprised blood T cells: a sorted CD56 or NKG2C T cell subset, CD4+ or CD8+ T cells, or bulk PBMC T cells (not recorded which). The receptors derive from a man aged 18-70 years in good health. Both conserved end residues are part of each CDR3.

j_call,v_call,cdr3_aa
TRBJ2-3,TRBV19,CATHDRVTDTQYF
TRBJ1-2,TRBV6-1,CASSEDSAEYGYTF
TRBJ2-7,TRBV9,CASSVGREGHTMRGEQYF
TRBJ1-1,TRBV6-1,CASTPGERNTEAFF
TRBJ2-7,TRBV3-1,CASSQVAGAAYEQYF
TRBJ2-1,TRBV5-5,CASSSYQGYNEQFF
TRBJ2-5,TRBV12-3/TRBV12-4,CASSLSGTRIQETQYF
TRBJ2-3,TRBV19,CASSQFRGDTQYF
TRBJ2-2,TRBV11-2,CASSPQGEANTGELFF
TRBJ1-6,TRBV20-1,CSAGLGNSPLHF
TRBJ1-5,TRBV20-1,CSARASGTGAQPQHF
TRBJ1-5,TRBV20-1,CSARGSRGGNQPQHF
TRBJ2-3,TRBV5-1,CASSLAGREATDTQYF
TRBJ1-2,TRBV29-1,CSVLNVSSSYTF
TRBJ2-1,TRBV6-5,CASSYKRTNNEQFF
TRBJ2-7,TRBV6-6,CASSKQGSEQYF
TRBJ2-5,TRBV18,CASSPRAGLETQYF
TRBJ1-5,TRBV6-5,CASSYTARADQPQHF
TRBJ2-3,TRBV7-2,CASSLAALGRDTQYF
TRBJ2-2,TRBV4-2,CASGDRNTGELFF
TRBJ2-5,TRBV18,CASNGLAGGPETQYF
TRBJ1-4,TRBV7-8,CASSLTPDRGHEKLFF
TRBJ1-2,TRBV2,CASSPGARPIYGYTF
TRBJ1-1,TRBV5-1,CASRRGERGDTEAFF
TRBJ2-7,TRBV19,CASSPGAGQGVYEQYF
TRBJ2-3,TRBV5-1,CASRDQGGSSFTDTQYF
TRBJ2-3,TRBV7-9,CASSPDRSSTDTQYF
TRBJ2-4,TRBV20-1,CSARDRRTVSILSAKNIQYF
TRBJ1-4,TRBV2,CASRLQGATNEKLFF
TRBJ1-1,TRBV6-5,CASSSRTTSAAFF
TRBJ2-1,TRBV3-1,CASSQAGGQFF
TRBJ2-5,TRBV2,CASSNLGGSGKTQYF
TRBJ2-2,TRBV2,CASSEERQGKAGELFF
TRBJ1-5,TRBV21-1,CASTMLITGTPYSNQPQHF
TRBJ2-2,TRBV5-1,CASSLQGMYTGELFF
TRBJ2-6,TRBV7-8,CASSPRQGYLSGANVLTF
TRBJ2-3,TRBV24-1,CATSDRTGGSTDTQYF
TRBJ1-1,TRBV6-6,CASRSAAGPEAFF
TRBJ1-4,TRBV29-1,CSVTGQGNEKLFF
TRBJ2-5,TRBV12-3/TRBV12-4,CASSTRQGGETQYF
TRBJ2-3,TRBV4-2,CASSQEGPSGGTDTQYF
TRBJ2-1,TRBV5-6,CASSLNGEYNEQFF
TRBJ1-1,TRBV3-1,CASSNQLRSEAFF
TRBJ2-7,TRBV7-2,CASSQQGTGASYEQYF
TRBJ2-1,TRBV12-3/TRBV12-4,CASKIQGGEQFF
TRBJ1-2,TRBV6-5,CASKYKGSHYGYTF
TRBJ2-3,TRBV6-4,CASSAASGGSSTDTQYF